What follows describes a single T cell receptor (beta chain). Its antigen is unknown. These data come from a study of Ad26.COV2.S vaccination and SARS-CoV-2 variants. General study results and limits: After vaccination, substantial breadth of spike-specific CD8+ and CD4+ responses was reported.

This CDR3 comprises 12 residues. Trimming took 4 bases from V and 7 from J, leaving 9 bases between them. Germline-derived CDR1 and CDR2 are SGHRS and YFSETQ. Some clones are missing from TCRdb's copy, which holds only in-frame ones; the method was immunoSEQ multiplex PCR. The repertoire consists of roughly 420,000 clones, with 80% to 90% occurring once and the leading ten covering around 2.6%. Treatment in this sample: about 20 received Ad26.COV2.S at low or high dose, single or two shots; roughly 5 received placebo; per-sample allocation not given. Day 63 after the first vaccine or placebo injection was the time point for sampling.

V usage is TRBV5-1 and J usage is TRBJ2-1; tentative D call: TRBD2 (6 bases). The TCR sequence derives from a person between 18 and 60 years old who received the Ad26.COV2.S COVID-19 vaccine or a placebo. Material: peripheral blood, obtained in a trial of Ad26.COV2.S vaccine versus placebo. The CDR3 DNA follows: TGCGCCAGCAGCCTTGCGGGAAATGAGCAGTTCTTC. Amino acid sequence: CASSLAGNEQFF.